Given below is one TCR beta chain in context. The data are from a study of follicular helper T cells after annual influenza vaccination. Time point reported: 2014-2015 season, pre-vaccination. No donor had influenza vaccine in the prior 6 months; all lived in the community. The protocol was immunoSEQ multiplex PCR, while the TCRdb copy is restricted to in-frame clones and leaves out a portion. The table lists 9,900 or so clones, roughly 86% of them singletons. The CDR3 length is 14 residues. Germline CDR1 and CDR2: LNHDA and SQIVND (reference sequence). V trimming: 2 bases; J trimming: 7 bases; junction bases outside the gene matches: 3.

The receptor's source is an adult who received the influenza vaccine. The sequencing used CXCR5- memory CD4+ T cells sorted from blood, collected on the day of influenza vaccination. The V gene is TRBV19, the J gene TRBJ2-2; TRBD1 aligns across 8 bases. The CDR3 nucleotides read TGTGCCAGTAGTATACAGGGGGCCGGCGGGGAGCTGTTTTTT. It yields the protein CASSIQGAGGELFF.